A selection of T cell receptor beta chains follows, all from one sample in a study of T cells after yellow fever vaccination. TCRdb itself ran the 5' RACE reads through MiXCR, one entry per CDR3 protein. This sample has about 47,000 distinct CDR3 sequences, with around 7% found just once. The specimen was CD8+ T cells sorted from PBMCs, collected less than 16 days after the first yellow fever vaccination. These receptors were obtained from a man younger than 35 who received the YFV17D yellow fever vaccine. Both conserved end residues are part of each CDR3. D genes are given only for firm matches. The listing skips clone size in some rows; elsewhere it reads once, few, many or a size class.

V,J,D,size,DNA,CDR3
TRBV4-2,TRBJ2-3,.,many,TGTGCCAGCAGCCAAGGGGCCCCGGGCACAGATACGCAGTATTTT,CASSQGAPGTDTQYF
TRBV12-3/TRBV12-4,TRBJ1-1,.,many,TGTGCCAGCAGTTCCTGGGTGCCCGCTGAAGCTTTCTTT,CASSSWVPAEAFF
TRBV10-2,TRBJ2-7,TRBD1,many,TGCGCCAGCAGTGACCTGTGGGCGGGACAGGCCCTCTACGAGCAGTACTTC,CASSDLWAGQALYEQYF
TRBV20-1,TRBJ1-1,TRBD1,few,TGCAGTGCTAGGCAAAGACAGGGATGGGACACTGAAGCTTTCTTT,CSARQRQGWDTEAFF
TRBV5-1,TRBJ1-1,TRBD1,many,TGCGCCAGCAGCGAGACAGGGCGGGGGAACACTGAAGCTTTCTTT,CASSETGRGNTEAFF
TRBV27,TRBJ1-5,.,many,TGTGCCAGCAGTTTACGGGTAAGCCAGCCCCAGCATTTT,CASSLRVSQPQHF
TRBV7-3,TRBJ1-1,TRBD1,medium-sized,TGTGCCAGCAGCTGGTACAGGGGATCTGAAGCTTTCTTT,CASSWYRGSEAFF
TRBV5-5,TRBJ2-7,.,many,TGTGCCAGCAGCTTGTCTGGGATAGGTGAGCAGTACTTC,CASSLSGIGEQYF
TRBV6-2/TRBV6-3,TRBJ1-5,.,.,TGTGCCAGCCCCGGGGGATGGGGGCAGCGCAATCAGCCCCAGCATTTT,CASPGGWGQRNQPQHF
TRBV11-1,TRBJ2-2,TRBD2,few,TGTGCCAGCACCAGACTAGCGGGGGGGCCCGGATGGCACCCCGGGGAGCTGTTTTTT,CASTRLAGGPGWHPGELFF
TRBV5-1,TRBJ2-3,.,.,TGCGCCAGCAGCTTGGAGTGGGGGGCTGGTAGCACAGATACGCAGTATTTT,CASSLEWGAGSTDTQYF
TRBV28,TRBJ2-6,.,few,TGTGCCAGCAGTTTTTCCGGGGCCAACGTCCTGACTTTC,CASSFSGANVLTF
TRBV24-1,TRBJ2-2,TRBD1,few,TGTGCCACCCAGGACAGGGATTCTGCCGGGGAGCTGTTTTTT,CATQDRDSAGELFF
TRBV4-3,TRBJ1-6,.,few,TGCGCCAGCAGCCCCCGGCCGGGCCCCGATTCACCCCTCCACTTT,CASSPRPGPDSPLHF
TRBV10-3,TRBJ2-1,.,many,TGTGCCATCAGTGAGTCGATTTATGAGCAGTTCTTC,CAISESIYEQFF
TRBV15,TRBJ1-4,TRBD1,few,TGTGCCACCAGCAGGGCCGGGACAGGGAATGAAAAACTGTTTTTT,CATSRAGTGNEKLFF
TRBV7-9,TRBJ2-5,TRBD1,many,TGTGCCAGCAGCTCCCGGGACAGGGTTGAGACCCAGTACTTC,CASSSRDRVETQYF
TRBV7-2,TRBJ1-3,.,many,TGTGCCAGCAGCCTACTCGCCCGACATGGCGGAAACACCATATATTTT,CASSLLARHGGNTIYF
TRBV9,TRBJ1-3,TRBD1,many,TGTGCCAGCAGCGTAGAACAGGGGGCTGGAAACACCATATATTTT,CASSVEQGAGNTIYF
TRBV12-3/TRBV12-4,TRBJ2-3,.,many,TGTGCCAGCACTAGCCTGAGGCGGGACCGAGAAGATACGCAGTATTTT,CASTSLRRDREDTQYF
TRBV12-3/TRBV12-4,TRBJ1-5,.,many,TGTGCCAGCAGTTTAGCGTCCGAAAGGCCCCAGCATTTT,CASSLASERPQHF
TRBV7-3,TRBJ1-1,TRBD1,many,TGTGCCAGCAGCTCCCCAGGGGGCGCTGAAGCTTTCTTT,CASSSPGGAEAFF
TRBV27,TRBJ2-7,.,many,TGTGCCAGCAGTTTTGGGAGCGACTCGTACGAGCAGTACTTC,CASSFGSDSYEQYF
TRBV9,TRBJ1-6,TRBD1,many,TGTGCCAGCAGCCCCCGGGACAGGATTAATTCACCCCTCCACTTT,CASSPRDRINSPLHF
TRBV19,TRBJ1-1,.,few,TGTGCCAGTAGTATAGGAGGTTTGGGCACTGAAGCTTTCTTT,CASSIGGLGTEAFF
TRBV7-2,TRBJ2-1,TRBD2,many,TGTGCCAGCAGCTTAGCGGGGGGACTAGATGAGCAGTTCTTC,CASSLAGGLDEQFF
TRBV6-2/TRBV6-3,TRBJ2-7,TRBD2,many,TGTGCCAGCAGGATCGGGACTAGCGGGGGGTACGAGCAGTACTTC,CASRIGTSGGYEQYF
TRBV24-1,TRBJ2-1,.,many,TGTGCCACCAGTGGTTCCGGGGCACCCAACGAGCAGTTCTTC,CATSGSGAPNEQFF
TRBV7-8,TRBJ2-5,.,many,TGTGCCAGCAGCCCAAAGGGCAGGGACGGAGAGACCCAGTACTTC,CASSPKGRDGETQYF
TRBV2,TRBJ2-7,.,many,TGTGCCAGCCGGGGGTACGAGCAGTACTTC,CASRGYEQYF
TRBV3-1,TRBJ1-4,TRBD1,.,TGTGCCACCACCTTCGTAGGGGGCCCGAATGAAAAACTGTTTTTT,CATTFVGGPNEKLFF
TRBV5-8,TRBJ2-1,.,few,TGTGCCAGCAGCTTGTTAGGCGATACCTCCTACAATGAGCAGTTCTTC,CASSLLGDTSYNEQFF
TRBV5-1,TRBJ1-1,.,many,TGCGCCAGCAGGGAGGGAGGAACTGAAGCTTTCTTT,CASREGGTEAFF
TRBV3-1,TRBJ2-3,TRBD2,many,TGTGCCAGCAGCCAAGCGGGGGGGCCTGCAGATACGCAGTATTTT,CASSQAGGPADTQYF